This TCR beta chain was documented in a study of T cell changes during pregnancy in multiple sclerosis. Sequencing used immunoSEQ multiplex PCR; TCRdb keeps in-frame clones, though not all of them. The sample gives over 35,000 clones, more than 85% of which show up once; 7.8% is in the top ten. This CDR3 region has 15 residues. Germline V gene data show CDR1 as SGHNT and CDR2 as YYREEE (reference sequence). V lost 3 bases, J lost 5 bases, and 3 bases stayed unmatched. This TCR came from a female donor with multiple sclerosis, enrolled in a pregnancy study. Sequenced material: CD8+ T cells from peripheral blood mononuclear cells, taken before pregnancy. The chain combines TRBV5-4 with TRBJ2-7; 15 nucleotides match TRBD2. In nucleotides, the CDR3 is TGTGCCAGCAGCTGGGGACTAGCGGGAGGCGACGAGCAGTACTTC. Its protein product is CASSWGLAGGDEQYF.